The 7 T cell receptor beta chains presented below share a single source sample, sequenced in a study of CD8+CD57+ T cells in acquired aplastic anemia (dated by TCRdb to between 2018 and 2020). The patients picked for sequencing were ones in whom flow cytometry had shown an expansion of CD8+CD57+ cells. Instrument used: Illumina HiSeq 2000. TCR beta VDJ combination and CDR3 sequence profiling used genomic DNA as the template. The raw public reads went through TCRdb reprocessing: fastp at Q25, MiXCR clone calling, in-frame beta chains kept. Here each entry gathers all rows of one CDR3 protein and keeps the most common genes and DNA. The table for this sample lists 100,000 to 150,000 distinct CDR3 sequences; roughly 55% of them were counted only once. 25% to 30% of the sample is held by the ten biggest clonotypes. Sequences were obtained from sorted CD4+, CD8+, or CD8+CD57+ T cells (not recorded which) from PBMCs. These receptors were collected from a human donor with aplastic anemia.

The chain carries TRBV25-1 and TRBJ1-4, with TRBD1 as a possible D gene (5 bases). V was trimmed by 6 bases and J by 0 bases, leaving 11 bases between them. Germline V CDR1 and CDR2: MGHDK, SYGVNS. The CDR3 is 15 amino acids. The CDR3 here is CASRDRGATNEKLFF. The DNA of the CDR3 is TGTGCCAGCAGGGATAGGGGTGCAACTAATGAAAAACTGTTTTTT.

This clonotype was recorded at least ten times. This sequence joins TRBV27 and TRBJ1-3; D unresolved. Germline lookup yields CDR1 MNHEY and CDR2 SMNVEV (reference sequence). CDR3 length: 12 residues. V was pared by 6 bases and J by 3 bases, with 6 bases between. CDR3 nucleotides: TGTGCCAGCAGCGAAAATGGAAACACCATATATTTT. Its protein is CASSENGNTIYF.

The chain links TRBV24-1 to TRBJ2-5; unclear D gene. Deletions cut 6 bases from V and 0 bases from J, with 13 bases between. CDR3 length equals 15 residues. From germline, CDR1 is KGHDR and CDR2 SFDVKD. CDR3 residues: CATSTHDGDQETQYF. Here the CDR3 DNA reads TGTGCCACCAGTACCCACGACGGCGACCAAGAGACCCAGTACTTC.

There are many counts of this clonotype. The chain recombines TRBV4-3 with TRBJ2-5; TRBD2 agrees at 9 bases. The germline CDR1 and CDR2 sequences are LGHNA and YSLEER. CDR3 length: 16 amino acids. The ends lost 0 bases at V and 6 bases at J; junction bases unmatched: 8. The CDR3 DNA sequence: TGCGCCAGCAGCCAAGAGGCGGGGGGGCCCTCCAAGACCCAGTACTTC. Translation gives CASSQEAGGPSKTQYF.

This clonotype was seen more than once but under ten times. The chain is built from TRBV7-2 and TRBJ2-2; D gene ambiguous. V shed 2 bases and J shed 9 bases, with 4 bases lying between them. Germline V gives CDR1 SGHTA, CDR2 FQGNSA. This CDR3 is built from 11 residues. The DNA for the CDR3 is TGTGCCAGCAGCTTAAAGCGGGAGCTGTTTTTT. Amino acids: CASSLKRELFF.

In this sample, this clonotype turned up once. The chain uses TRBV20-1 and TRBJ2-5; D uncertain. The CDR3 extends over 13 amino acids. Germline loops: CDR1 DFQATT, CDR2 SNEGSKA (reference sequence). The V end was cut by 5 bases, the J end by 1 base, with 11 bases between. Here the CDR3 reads CSAVFGFQETQYF. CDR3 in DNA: TGCAGTGCTGTATTTGGGTTCCAAGAGACCCAGTACTTC.

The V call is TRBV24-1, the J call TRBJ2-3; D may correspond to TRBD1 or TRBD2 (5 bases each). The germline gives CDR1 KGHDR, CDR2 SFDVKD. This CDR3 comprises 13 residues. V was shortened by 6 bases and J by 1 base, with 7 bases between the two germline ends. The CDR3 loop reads CATSRDGTDTQYF. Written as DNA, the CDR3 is TGTGCCACCAGTCGGGACGGCACAGATACGCAGTATTTT.